Presented here are 2 T cell receptor beta chains from one specimen sequenced in a study of lymphopenia after photon versus proton radiotherapy. Sequencing was performed with immunoSEQ multiplex PCR; in TCRdb, only in-frame clones are kept and a portion is missing. This repertoire shows approximately 170,000 clones, around 85% found once; its top ten account for approximately 4.8%. Source: peripheral blood, taken from a patient treated with photon-based radiotherapy. Receptors were obtained from a man aged 50-60 years with gastric cancer.

The genes are TRBV30 and TRBJ2-1, with D tentatively TRBD2 (6 bases). The CDR3 runs to 13 residues. Trimming pared 0 bases from V and 9 bases from J, leaving 12 bases between. Germline V gene data show CDR1 as GTSNPN and CDR2 as SVGIG (reference sequence). The CDR3 spells CAWSVQRRGEQFF. The DNA for the CDR3 is TGTGCCTGGAGTGTACAGCGGAGGGGTGAGCAGTTCTTC.

V is TRBV30 and J is TRBJ2-1, with D possibly being TRBD2 (5 bases). CDR3 length equals 13 residues. Looked up from germline, CDR1 is GTSNPN and CDR2 is SVGIG (reference sequence). The V end lost 3 bases, the J end lost 10 bases, and 16 bases lay between the germline ends. The CDR3 sequence: CAWRGFREGEQFF. In DNA, the CDR3 is TGTGCCTGGAGGGGGTTCCGGGAAGGGGAGCAGTTCTTC.